The 10 T cell receptor beta chains below all came from one sample that was sequenced in a study of cytomegalovirus exposure and HLA in healthy donors. The repertoire was sequenced with immunoSEQ multiplex PCR; TCRdb's copy has only in-frame clones and lacks some. The sample carries about 98,000 clones, 87% recorded once. Sequenced sample: PBMCs. The receptors come from a man between 18 and 29 years old in good health and CMV-seropositive.

For the CDR3, the DNA is TGTGCCAGCAGCGACCAGGGGTTTTCCTACGAGCAGTACTTC. Its protein is CASSDQGFSYEQYF. The rearrangement links TRBV5-4 to TRBJ2-7; TRBD1 might be the D (6 bases). The V end lost 4 bases, the J end lost 1 base, and 12 bases lay between the germline ends. The CDR3 is 14 amino acids. Germline V gives CDR1 SGHNT, CDR2 YYREEE (reference sequence).

This chain connects TRBV5-4 to TRBJ2-7, with TRBD2 matching 8 bases. The V and J ends lost 4 bases and 7 bases, in that order; junction bases with no gene match: 10. CDR1 is SGHNT and CDR2 is YYREEE in the germline V gene (reference sequence). The length of the CDR3 is 14 residues. The chain's CDR3 is CASSPSAGAGEQYF. CDR3 sequence (DNA): TGTGCCAGCAGCCCCTCAGCGGGGGCCGGGGAGCAGTACTTC.

CDR3 coding DNA: TGTGCCAGCTCAACGTCGACAAAGGGAAACACCATATATTTT. It encodes CASSTSTKGNTIYF. This chain uses TRBV18 with TRBJ1-3; no definite D call. The CDR3 loop spans 14 amino acids. The V and J ends lost 5 bases and 4 bases respectively, with 12 bases between them. The germline gives CDR1 KGHSH, CDR2 LQKENI.

V is TRBV28 and J is TRBJ2-1; D possibly corresponds to TRBD2 (5 bases). The germline gives CDR1 MDHEN, CDR2 SYDVKM. CDR3 length equals 15 residues. The germline V and J ends were trimmed by 3 bases and 2 bases, with 11 bases remaining between them. The chain's CDR3 is CASSFAGIAYNEQFF. The CDR3 region has the DNA TGTGCCAGCAGTTTTGCCGGGATCGCCTACAATGAGCAGTTCTTC.

The sample holds a few counts of this clone. V is TRBV29-1 and J is TRBJ2-2; D is undetermined. This CDR3 has 13 residues. V lost 5 bases and J lost 3, with 10 bases in between. CDR1 is SQVTM, CDR2 ANQGSEA, per germline. CDR3 loop: CSVLVSDTGELFF. DNA of the CDR3: TGCAGCGTTCTGGTCTCGGACACCGGGGAGCTGTTTTTT.

The chain employs TRBV15 and TRBJ1-5; D may be TRBD1 (5 bases). The CDR3 has 18 residues. In germline, CDR1 is LNHNV, CDR2 YYDKDF (reference sequence). Trimming pared 1 base from V and 3 bases from J, leaving 19 bases between. CDR3 nucleotides: TGTGCCACCAGCAGAGTAGACAGCGAATGGATACTCAATCAGCCCCAGCATTTT. Protein product: CATSRVDSEWILNQPQHF.

CDR3 coding DNA: TGCGCCAGCAGCCAAGATATGGCGGGAGGCGGCAAGAATGAGCAGTTCTTC. It encodes CASSQDMAGGGKNEQFF. The chain carries TRBV4-3 and TRBJ2-1; 8 bases line up with TRBD2. The length of the CDR3 is 17 residues. V trimming: 0 bases; J trimming: 7 bases; junction bases outside the gene matches: 11. In germline, CDR1 is LGHNA, CDR2 YSLEER.

This clone was picked up a small number of times. The CDR3 region has the DNA TGTGCCAGCAGCTTAGGGACAGGGGGAAGGGAGCAGTACTTC. Residues: CASSLGTGGREQYF. The chain has TRBV7-8 and TRBJ2-7; 10 bases are shared with TRBD1. Unmatched junction bases numbered 4, after V lost 1 base and J lost 7 bases. Germline assignment: CDR1 SGHVS and CDR2 FQNEAQ. The length of the CDR3 is 14 residues.

This clone was observed a few times. The chain couples TRBV19 to TRBJ1-5; 9 positions match TRBD1. The CDR3 length is 15 residues. V shed 6 bases, J shed 7 bases, and the junction held 10 bases outside the gene matches. Germline CDR1 and CDR2: LNHDA and SQIVND (reference sequence). The CDR3 DNA reads as TGTGCCAGTAGCCTTCCGGGACAGGGTATCCAGCCCCAGCATTTT. As protein: CASSLPGQGIQPQHF.

V usage is TRBV7-2 and J usage is TRBJ1-5; TRBD1 might be the D (6 bases). V lost 6 bases, J lost 4 bases, and 10 bases lay in between. The CDR3 extends over 13 amino acids. Germline CDR1 and CDR2: SGHTA and FQGNSA. The CDR3 sequence is CASSPQGNQPQHF. CDR3 DNA: TGTGCCAGCAGTCCCCAGGGGAATCAGCCCCAGCATTTT.